One sample yielded the 11 T cell receptor beta chains listed below, sequenced in a study of blood T cell repertoires in COVID-19. The method was immunoSEQ multiplex PCR; TCRdb's version includes in-frame clones alone and lacks a portion of them. The table lists roughly 390,000 clones, around 87% of them singletons. The sample taken for sequencing was peripheral blood. These receptors all come from a woman in her twenties or thirties with COVID-19, enrolled during active disease.

The rearrangement joins TRBV9 to TRBJ1-2; D may be TRBD1 (5 bases). The CDR3 consists of 16 residues. V was clipped by 0 bases and J by 8 bases, with 20 bases between them. CDR1 is SGDLS and CDR2 is YYNGEE in the germline V gene. The CDR3 sequence: CASSVEQGGWKIGYTF. The CDR3, as DNA: TGTGCCAGCAGCGTAGAGCAGGGAGGATGGAAGATCGGCTACACCTTC.

This sequence joins TRBV19 and TRBJ1-5; D may be TRBD1 (5 bases). Between the trimmed V and J ends, which lost 5 bases and 10 bases, there was a span of 12 bases. The germline V gene has CDR1 LNHDA and CDR2 SQIVND (reference sequence). The CDR3 is made up of 12 amino acids. CDR3 DNA: TGTGCCAGTAGTCTCCTCCAGGGACCCCAGCATTTT. This gives the protein CASSLLQGPQHF.

This rearrangement joins TRBV18 to TRBJ1-6; TRBD1 matches at 9 bases. This CDR3 contains 15 residues. CDR1 and CDR2 (germline): KGHSH, LQKENI. With V trimmed by 5 bases and J by 5 bases, 4 bases remained unmatched. The CDR3 here is CASSTRQGDNSPLHF. For the CDR3, the DNA is TGTGCCAGCTCAACCAGACAGGGGGATAATTCACCCCTCCACTTT.

The rearrangement links TRBV30 to TRBJ1-1; D call uncertain. The length of the CDR3 is 13 residues. V lost 4 bases, J lost 1 base, and 10 bases lay in between. Germline V gene sequence: CDR1 GTSNPN, CDR2 SVGIG (reference sequence). The CDR3 reads CAWIGRANTEAFF. The CDR3 DNA is TGTGCCTGGATAGGGCGGGCGAACACTGAAGCTTTCTTT.

The chain combines TRBV6-5 with TRBJ2-6; D is uncertain. V was cut by 5 bases and J by 0 bases, with 8 bases left in between. CDR1 is MNHEY and CDR2 is SVGAGI in the germline V gene. This CDR3 is built from 15 residues. CDR3 residues: CASSPVSSGANVLTF. The CDR3 DNA sequence: TGTGCCAGCAGTCCCGTTAGCTCTGGGGCCAACGTCCTGACTTTC.

V is TRBV11-2 and J is TRBJ1-4, with 8 bases fitting TRBD1. The ends lost 0 bases at V and 7 bases at J; junction bases unmatched: 7. The CDR3 extends over 16 amino acids. The germline gives CDR1 SGHAT, CDR2 FQNNGV. The CDR3, as DNA: TGTGCCAGCAGCTTAGATCGGACAGGGATGGGTGAAAAACTGTTTTTT. Translated: CASSLDRTGMGEKLFF.

The V gene is TRBV6-6, the J gene TRBJ1-2; D is undetermined. The CDR3 runs to 11 residues. The germline V gene encodes CDR1 MNHNY and CDR2 SVGAGI (reference sequence). V shed 6 bases and J shed 6 bases, with 8 bases lying between them. The chain's CDR3 is CASSHVDGYTF. CDR3 DNA: TGTGCCAGCAGCCACGTAGATGGCTACACCTTC.

The gene calls are TRBV27 and TRBJ2-1; 10 bases are shared with TRBD2. Germline CDR1 MNHEY, CDR2 SMNVEV (reference sequence). Unmatched junction bases numbered 8, after V lost 5 bases and J lost 1 base. The CDR3 has 17 amino acids. CDR3 bases: TGTGCCAGCAGTAGGGATAGCGGGAGGCCTTCCTACAATGAGCAGTTCTTC. Protein sequence: CASSRDSGRPSYNEQFF.

The chain joins TRBV12-5 to TRBJ1-1; 7 nucleotides align to TRBD1. Germline CDR1 and CDR2: LGHNT and FRNRAP. Unmatched junction bases numbered 12, after V lost 6 bases and J lost 2 bases. CDR3 length: 16 amino acids. The CDR3 is CASGNRTEGANTEAFF. The CDR3 nucleotides read TGTGCTAGTGGCAACCGGACTGAGGGGGCCAACACTGAAGCTTTCTTT.

This clone appeared a single time. The chain joins TRBV4-1 to TRBJ2-5, with D possibly being TRBD2 (5 bases). Trimming shortened V by 4 bases and J by 1 base, and 10 bases separated the two germline ends. Germline loops: CDR1 MGHRA, CDR2 YSYEKL. This CDR3 spans 14 amino acids. The CDR3 loop is CASSPGLLQETQYF. In DNA, the CDR3 is TGCGCCAGCAGCCCCGGACTGCTCCAAGAGACCCAGTACTTC.

This chain links TRBV30 with TRBJ1-1; D may be TRBD1 (5 bases). Trimming took 2 bases from V and 3 from J, leaving 7 bases between them. Germline CDR1 GTSNPN, CDR2 SVGIG (reference sequence). The CDR3 is 12 amino acids. This chain's CDR3 is CAWSWGDTEAFF. The DNA of the CDR3 is TGTGCCTGGAGTTGGGGGGACACTGAAGCTTTCTTT.